These T cell receptor beta chains were read from a single sample in a study of cytomegalovirus exposure and HLA in healthy donors. Sequencing was performed with immunoSEQ multiplex PCR; in TCRdb, only in-frame clones are kept and a portion is missing. The data contain approximately 170,000 clones, approximately 84% of them seen just once; the ten biggest clones take up approximately 4.1%. Sequencing was performed on PBMCs. The receptors were gathered from a woman aged 50 to 60 in good health and CMV-seropositive. Both conserved end residues are part of each CDR3. A D gene is named only where the DNA matches it firmly. Size values are once, few and many counts, or a class for expanded clones, and some rows have none.

D: -
size: -
V: TRBV10-3
J: TRBJ2-1
CDR3: CAIRGGVYNEQFF
DNA: TGTGCCATTCGCGGGGGCGTTTACAATGAGCAGTTCTTC

D: -
size: -
V: TRBV2
J: TRBJ2-7
CDR3: CASKDTGSYEQYF
DNA: TGTGCCAGCAAGGACACCGGCTCCTACGAGCAGTACTTC

D: -
size: -
V: TRBV6-1
J: TRBJ1-5
CDR3: CASSGHQPQHF
DNA: TGTGCCAGCAGTGGGCATCAGCCCCAGCATTTT

D: TRBD1
size: -
V: TRBV9
J: TRBJ1-6
CDR3: CASSVTGGGGDSPLHF
DNA: TGTGCCAGCAGCGTTACAGGGGGCGGTGGTGATTCACCCCTCCACTTT

D: -
size: few
V: TRBV11-1
J: TRBJ2-7
CDR3: CASSAYYEQYF
DNA: TGTGCCAGCAGCGCGTACTACGAGCAGTACTTC

D: -
size: -
V: TRBV20-1
J: TRBJ2-3
CDR3: CSATTADTQYF
DNA: TGCAGTGCTACAACAGCAGACACGCAGTATTTT

D: TRBD1
size: -
V: TRBV28
J: TRBJ2-1
CDR3: CASSRAGGDNNEQFF
DNA: TGTGCCAGCAGTCGGGCAGGGGGCGATAACAATGAGCAGTTCTTC

D: -
size: -
V: TRBV29-1
J: TRBJ1-4
CDR3: CSVSDRTTNEKLFF
DNA: TGCAGCGTTTCTGACAGAACAACTAATGAAAAACTGTTTTTT

D: TRBD1
size: -
V: TRBV12-5
J: TRBJ1-2
CDR3: CASGLVQGVAYGYTF
DNA: TGTGCTAGTGGTTTGGTACAGGGGGTGGCCTATGGCTACACCTTC

D: TRBD1
size: -
V: TRBV19
J: TRBJ1-1
CDR3: CASRRTGTGHVDTEAFF
DNA: TGTGCCAGTAGGAGGACAGGGACAGGACACGTGGACACTGAAGCTTTCTTT

D: TRBD1
size: -
V: TRBV4-3
J: TRBJ2-3
CDR3: CASSQDLSRGQDTQYF
DNA: TGCGCCAGCAGCCAAGATCTATCAAGGGGGCAGGATACGCAGTATTTT

D: TRBD1
size: -
V: TRBV11-2
J: TRBJ1-1
CDR3: CASSPRDRILGWNTEAFF
DNA: TGTGCCAGCAGCCCCCGGGACAGAATTCTTGGGTGGAACACTGAAGCTTTCTTT

D: TRBD1
size: -
V: TRBV9
J: TRBJ1-3
CDR3: CASSGRTGQNTIYF
DNA: TGTGCCAGCAGCGGACGGACAGGGCAGAACACCATATATTTT

D: -
size: -
V: TRBV27
J: TRBJ2-6
CDR3: CASSSSQVHDSGANVLTF
DNA: TGTGCCAGCAGTTCCTCACAGGTGCACGACTCTGGGGCCAACGTCCTGACTTTC

D: -
size: -
V: TRBV5-1
J: TRBJ2-3
CDR3: CASSLEGGRITDTQYF
DNA: TGCGCCAGCAGCTTGGAGGGAGGACGGATCACAGATACGCAGTATTTT

D: -
size: -
V: TRBV7-2
J: TRBJ2-2
CDR3: CASSLDWNTGELFF
DNA: TGTGCCAGCAGTCTAGACTGGAACACCGGGGAGCTGTTTTTT

D: -
size: -
V: TRBV29-1
J: TRBJ1-1
CDR3: CSVESIRVGNTEAFF
DNA: TGCAGCGTTGAGAGCATCCGGGTAGGGAACACTGAAGCTTTCTTT

D: TRBD1
size: -
V: TRBV5-5
J: TRBJ2-2
CDR3: CASRLGQGITGELFF
DNA: TGTGCCAGCAGACTCGGACAGGGGATTACCGGGGAGCTGTTTTTT

D: -
size: few
V: TRBV9
J: TRBJ2-4
CDR3: CASSAGDGTSQYF
DNA: TGTGCCAGCAGCGCGGGCGACGGGACATCACAGTACTTC

D: TRBD1
size: -
V: TRBV6-5
J: TRBJ2-7
CDR3: CASRPDRALEQYF
DNA: TGTGCCAGCAGGCCCGACAGGGCTCTTGAGCAGTACTTC

D: -
size: -
V: TRBV11-2
J: TRBJ2-7
CDR3: CASSLGQRLYEQYF
DNA: TGTGCCAGCAGCTTGGGGCAGAGACTCTACGAGCAGTACTTC

D: -
size: -
V: TRBV18
J: TRBJ2-7
CDR3: CASSPPGGYEQYF
DNA: TGTGCCAGCTCACCACCAGGGGGCTACGAGCAGTACTTC

D: -
size: -
V: TRBV21-1
J: TRBJ1-6
CDR3: CASSKGPWQGGYNSPLHF
DNA: TGTGCCAGCAGCAAAGGGCCCTGGCAAGGGGGTTATAATTCACCCCTCCACTTT

D: TRBD1
size: -
V: TRBV19
J: TRBJ2-3
CDR3: CASSQTGISTDTQYF
DNA: TGTGCCAGTAGTCAGACAGGGATAAGCACAGATACGCAGTATTTT

D: TRBD1
size: once
V: TRBV27
J: TRBJ1-1
CDR3: CASSLRTGRTNTEAFF
DNA: TGTGCCAGCAGTCTCCGGACAGGGCGAACGAACACTGAAGCTTTCTTT

D: TRBD2
size: -
V: TRBV5-1
J: TRBJ2-5
CDR3: CASSLVSGGEETQYF
DNA: TGCGCCAGCAGCTTGGTCAGCGGGGGGGAAGAGACCCAGTACTTC

D: TRBD2
size: -
V: TRBV7-2
J: TRBJ2-5
CDR3: CASSPRGGLGGETQYF
DNA: TGTGCCAGCAGCCCGCGCGGGGGACTTGGGGGTGAGACCCAGTACTTC

D: -
size: -
V: TRBV7-9
J: TRBJ1-1
CDR3: CASSFPESEAFF
DNA: TGTGCCAGCAGCTTCCCAGAATCTGAAGCTTTCTTT

D: TRBD1
size: -
V: TRBV6-6
J: TRBJ1-4
CDR3: CASSYSNRGGGEKLFF
DNA: TGTGCCAGCAGTTACTCAAACAGGGGGGGAGGTGAAAAACTGTTTTTT

D: -
size: -
V: TRBV4-1
J: TRBJ1-3
CDR3: CASSQVKPTGNTIYF
DNA: TGCGCCAGCAGCCAAGTAAAACCTACTGGAAACACCATATATTTT

D: TRBD2
size: -
V: TRBV6-5
J: TRBJ2-1
CDR3: CASSYSSGAYNEQFF
DNA: TGTGCCAGCAGTTACTCTAGCGGGGCTTACAATGAGCAGTTCTTC

D: -
size: -
V: TRBV5-1
J: TRBJ2-7
CDR3: CASTAGTNSYEQYF
DNA: TGCGCCAGTACTGCCGGGACAAACTCCTACGAGCAGTACTTC

D: -
size: -
V: TRBV4-1
J: TRBJ1-2
CDR3: CASSQDMTVNYGYTF
DNA: TGCGCCAGCAGCCAAGATATGACAGTGAACTATGGCTACACCTTC

D: TRBD1
size: -
V: TRBV11-1
J: TRBJ1-1
CDR3: CASSRGQDGTEAFF
DNA: TGTGCCAGCAGCAGAGGACAGGACGGAACTGAAGCTTTCTTT

D: -
size: -
V: TRBV9
J: TRBJ2-1
CDR3: CASSPHGGLGANEQFF
DNA: TGTGCCAGCAGCCCTCATGGGGGCTTGGGTGCCAATGAGCAGTTCTTC

D: -
size: -
V: TRBV2
J: TRBJ2-7
CDR3: CASTQRIHTGTTSEQYF
DNA: TGTGCCAGCACCCAACGAATTCACACCGGGACAACGAGCGAGCAGTACTTC

D: TRBD1
size: -
V: TRBV11-2
J: TRBJ1-2
CDR3: CASTHPGQGRVYTF
DNA: TGTGCCAGCACCCATCCGGGACAGGGGAGGGTCTACACCTTC

D: -
size: -
V: TRBV7-6
J: TRBJ2-7
CDR3: CASSPLSGAGYEQYF
DNA: TGTGCCAGCAGCCCTCTATCGGGCGCGGGGTACGAGCAGTACTTC

D: TRBD2
size: -
V: TRBV7-8
J: TRBJ2-7
CDR3: CAGSFLAGAEYEQYF
DNA: TGTGCCGGCAGCTTCCTCGCGGGAGCCGAATACGAGCAGTACTTC

D: TRBD2
size: -
V: TRBV19
J: TRBJ2-1
CDR3: CATRRRGTSGTYSYNEQFF
DNA: TGTGCCACTCGAAGACGAGGGACTAGCGGGACCTACTCCTACAATGAGCAGTTCTTC

D: TRBD1
size: -
V: TRBV9
J: TRBJ2-5
CDR3: CASSVVLTGGQETQYF
DNA: TGTGCCAGCAGCGTGGTTCTAACAGGGGGCCAAGAGACCCAGTACTTC

D: -
size: -
V: TRBV7-3
J: TRBJ2-3
CDR3: CASSLERKGTDTQYF
DNA: TGTGCCAGCAGCTTAGAGCGGAAGGGCACAGATACGCAGTATTTT

D: -
size: -
V: TRBV28
J: TRBJ2-6
CDR3: CASSPYSSGANVLTF
DNA: TGTGCCAGCAGTCCTTATTCCTCTGGGGCCAACGTCCTGACTTTC